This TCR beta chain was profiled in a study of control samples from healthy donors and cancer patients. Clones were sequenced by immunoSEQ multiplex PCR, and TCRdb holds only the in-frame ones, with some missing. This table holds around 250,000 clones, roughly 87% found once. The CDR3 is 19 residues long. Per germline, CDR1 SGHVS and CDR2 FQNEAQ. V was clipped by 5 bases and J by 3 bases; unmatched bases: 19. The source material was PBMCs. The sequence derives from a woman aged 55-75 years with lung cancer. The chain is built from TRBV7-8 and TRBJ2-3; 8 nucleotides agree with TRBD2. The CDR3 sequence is CASSLVASGSPRGTDTQYF. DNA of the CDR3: TGTGCCAGCAGCCTCGTGGCTAGCGGGTCCCCCCGGGGGACAGATACGCAGTATTTT.